This TCR beta chain emerged from a study of blood T cell repertoires in COVID-19. The overall study: Material from acute and convalescent COVID-19 was sourced from the United States, Italy and Spain. In each case, the material was cDNA or gDNA derived from T cells, B-cell-depleted T cells, or PBMCs.

Seattle patients were enrolled during active infection and followed longitudinally. Per the original methods: Reference gene primer amplification gave estimated nucleated cell counts. Produced via immunoSEQ multiplex PCR; TCRdb's table is partial and in-frame only. V, J and clone size are those of that table, while D and trimming were read from the DNA. The data hold just over 250,000 clones, with 80% to 90% observed a single time. Trimming stripped 0 bases from V and 7 bases from J, with 5 bases between. CDR1 and CDR2 from the germline V gene are SGHNT and YYREEE (reference sequence). The CDR3 has 12 residues.

The chain uses TRBV5-4 and TRBJ2-1; D is uncertain. The clonotype comes from a woman between 65 and 79 years old with COVID-19, enrolled during active disease. Sequenced material: peripheral blood. The CDR3 coding sequence is TGTGCCAGCAGCTTGGACCAGAATGAGCAGTTCTTC. Translated: CASSLDQNEQFF.